Included here is one TCR beta chain sequence, with context. The data derive from a study of control samples from healthy donors and cancer patients. Produced via immunoSEQ multiplex PCR; TCRdb's table is partial and in-frame only. The data hold some 120,000 clones, with approximately 90% observed a single time. The V and J ends lost 4 bases and 8 bases, in that order; junction bases with no gene match: 4. Germline lookup yields CDR1 SGHNT and CDR2 YENEEA. CDR3 size: 12 residues. The receptor was isolated from a man younger than 35 in good health. Input material: blood. This chain connects TRBV11-3 to TRBJ1-1; TRBD1 matches 7 bases. The CDR3 region has the DNA TGTGCCAGCAGCTCCAGGACAGGAGAAGCTTTCTTT. Translating gives CASSSRTGEAFF. The full variable domain, its missing parts supplied by reference TRBV11-3 and TRBJ1-1, is EAGVVQSPRYKIIEKKQPVAFWCNPISGHNTLYWYLQNLGQGPELLIRYENEEAVDDSQLPKDRFSAERLKGVDSTLKIQPAELGDSAVYLCASSSRTGEAFFGQGTRLTVV.